The clone carrying this T cell receptor beta chain was detected only once. The CDR3 spans 15 residues. Germline V lookup: CDR1 SGDLS, CDR2 YYNGEE. Trimming cost V 2 bases and J 0 bases, with 12 bases left between them. This entry belongs to a study of blood T cell repertoires in COVID-19. Whole-study context: The samples span acute and convalescent COVID-19 from the United States, Italy and Spain. Sources were T cells, B-cell-depleted T cells, or PBMCs; the material itself was cDNA or gDNA.

How the authors handled the data: Reference gene primer amplification yielded estimated nucleated cell counts. Using immunoSEQ multiplex PCR, the repertoire was profiled, and TCRdb retains in-frame clones only, with some absent. The V and J calls and the clone size are those of that table, but D and trimming were determined from the DNA. This table holds 100,000 to 150,000 clones, 84% found once. The sequence derives from a woman younger than 45 who had recovered from COVID-19. The rearrangement links TRBV9 to TRBJ2-7, with D hard to call. Sequenced sample: peripheral blood. The CDR3 reads CASSVSKQSSYEQYF. The CDR3 nucleotides are TGTGCCAGCAGCGTCTCGAAACAGAGCTCCTACGAGCAGTACTTC.